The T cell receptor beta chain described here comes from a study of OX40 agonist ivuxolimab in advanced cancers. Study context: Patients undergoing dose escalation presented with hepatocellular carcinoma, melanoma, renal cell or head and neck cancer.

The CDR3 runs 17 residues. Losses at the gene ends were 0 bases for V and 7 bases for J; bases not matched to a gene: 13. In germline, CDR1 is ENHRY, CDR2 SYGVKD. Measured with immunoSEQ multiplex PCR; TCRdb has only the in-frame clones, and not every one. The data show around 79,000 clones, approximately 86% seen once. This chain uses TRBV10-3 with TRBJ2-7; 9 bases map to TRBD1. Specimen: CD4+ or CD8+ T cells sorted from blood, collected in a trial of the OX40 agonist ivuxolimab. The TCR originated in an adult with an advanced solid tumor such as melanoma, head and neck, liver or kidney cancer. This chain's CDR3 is CAISESLPGQGTGEQYF. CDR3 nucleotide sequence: TGTGCCATCAGTGAGTCATTACCGGGACAGGGTACAGGGGAGCAGTACTTC.